The 10 T cell receptor beta chains in this list originate from one sample, sequenced in a study of PD-1 blockade in classical Hodgkin lymphoma. This table comes from immunoSEQ multiplex PCR, and its TCRdb copy is limited to in-frame clones, with some not included. This repertoire shows 95,000 or so clones, approximately 88% found once; its top ten account for over 9%. All trial patients relapsed after autologous stem cell transplantation. Sample: peripheral blood mononuclear cells (PBMCs), taken at baseline. The receptors shown here come from a human donor with classical Hodgkin lymphoma.

The V call is TRBV29-1, the J call TRBJ1-1; D is undetermined. Trimming cost V 5 bases and J 4 bases, with 11 bases left between them. The V gene's germline CDR1 is SQVTM and CDR2 ANQGSEA. The CDR3 is 12 residues long. Here the CDR3 reads CSVTLWPTEAFF. CDR3 nucleotides: TGCAGCGTTACTCTTTGGCCCACTGAAGCTTTCTTT. The full variable domain, with the rest looked up from reference TRBV29-1 and TRBJ1-1, is SAVISQKPSRDICQRGTSLTIQCQVDSQVTMMFWYRQQPGQSLTLIATANQGSEATYESGFVIDKFPISRPNLTFSTLTVSNMSPEDSSIYLCSVTLWPTEAFFGQGTRLTVV.

The genes are TRBV7-2 and TRBJ2-1; 10 nucleotides align to TRBD2. Germline-derived CDR1 and CDR2 are SGHTA and FQGNSA. The CDR3 runs to 14 residues. V trimming: 8 bases; J trimming: 4 bases; junction bases outside the gene matches: 5. CDR3: CASYRTSGYNEQFF. The CDR3 bases are TGTGCCAGCTACAGGACTAGCGGATACAATGAGCAGTTCTTC.

The V call is TRBV5-4, the J call TRBJ2-3; 8 bases line up with TRBD2. This CDR3 spans 17 amino acids. Germline V gene sequence: CDR1 SGHNT, CDR2 YYREEE (reference sequence). V gave up 5 bases and J gave up 1 base; unmatched junction bases: 12. CDR3 in DNA: TGTGCCAGCAGTGTCCAAGCGGGAGAGGGAGGCACAGATACGCAGTATTTT. Translating it yields CASSVQAGEGGTDTQYF.

The rearrangement links TRBV5-5 to TRBJ1-1; D is undetermined. Trimming removed 0 bases from V and 4 bases from J, with 10 bases in between. Germline values: CDR1 SGHKS, CDR2 YYEKEE (reference sequence). This CDR3 has 14 amino acids. DNA of the CDR3: TGTGCCAGCAGCTTGGCAGGAATCAGCACTGAAGCTTTCTTT. Translation gives CASSLAGISTEAFF.

The sample holds one count of this clone. The CDR3 sequence is CASSLGGQVKRDEQFF. For the CDR3, the DNA is TGTGCCAGCAGCTTAGGCGGACAGGTCAAGCGGGATGAGCAGTTCTTC. V usage is TRBV11-3 and J usage is TRBJ2-1, with a weak D call TRBD1 (7 bases). The CDR3 is 16 amino acids. Per germline, CDR1 SGHNT and CDR2 YENEEA. V was trimmed by 1 base and J by 8 bases, leaving 18 bases between them.

By share, this clone counts as medium-sized. The V call is TRBV11-2, the J call TRBJ2-3; D unresolved. From germline, CDR1 is SGHAT and CDR2 FQNNGV. This CDR3 comprises 13 residues. Trimming left V 0 bases short and J 2 bases short, with 3 bases between. CDR3 in DNA: TGTGCCAGCAGCTTAGAGCCCACAGATACGCAGTATTTT. Its protein product is CASSLEPTDTQYF.

The rearrangement joins TRBV10-3 to TRBJ2-2; D perhaps matches TRBD2 (6 bases). Germline-derived CDR1 and CDR2 are ENHRY and SYGVKD. Trimming stripped 9 bases from V and 4 bases from J, with 12 bases between. The CDR3 is made up of 13 amino acids. CDR3 DNA sequence: TGTGCCATTAGAGGAGGGGCCACCGGGGAGCTGTTTTTT. Its translation is CAIRGGATGELFF.

This chain joins TRBV7-9 and TRBJ2-5; perhaps TRBD2 as D (5 bases). Per germline, CDR1 SEHNR and CDR2 FQNEAQ (reference sequence). The CDR3 contains 12 residues. The V end was cut by 4 bases, the J end by 13 bases, with 16 bases between. The CDR3 bases are TGTGCCAGCAGCTCTAGGGAGAGGCTTATGTACTTC. The encoded protein is CASSSRERLMYF. Combining the CDR3 with reference TRBV7-9 and TRBJ2-5 gives the whole variable domain DTGVSQNPRHKITKRGQNVTFRCDPISEHNRLYWYRQTLGQGPEFLTYFQNEAQLEKSRLLSDRFSAERPKGSFSTLEIQRTEQGDSAMYLCASSSRERLMYFGPGTRLLVL.

The chain is built from TRBV6-5 and TRBJ2-1; 12 bases map to TRBD2. Looked up from germline, CDR1 is MNHEY and CDR2 is SVGAGI. CDR3 size: 15 residues. Germline trimming cut 2 bases from V and 8 bases from J; bases unmatched to any gene: 4. The CDR3 protein is CASSYLAGGWDEQFF. In DNA form, the CDR3 reads TGTGCCAGCAGTTACCTAGCGGGAGGGTGGGATGAGCAGTTCTTC.

A few counts support this clone. The chain carries TRBV27 and TRBJ1-4; 8 bases are a match to TRBD1. The germline V gene has CDR1 MNHEY and CDR2 SMNVEV (reference sequence). CDR3 length: 14 amino acids. V lost 3 bases, J lost 7 bases, and 4 bases stayed unmatched. CDR3 sequence reads: CASSLTGAVEKLFF. Written as DNA, the CDR3 is TGTGCCAGCAGTTTGACAGGGGCCGTTGAAAAACTGTTTTTT. Full variable domain (missing parts from reference TRBV27 and TRBJ1-4): EAQVTQNPRYLITVTGKKLTVTCSQNMNHEYMSWYRQDPGLGLRQIYYSMNVEVTDKGDVPEGYKVSRKEKRNFPLILESPSPNQTSLYFCASSLTGAVEKLFFGSGTQLSVL.